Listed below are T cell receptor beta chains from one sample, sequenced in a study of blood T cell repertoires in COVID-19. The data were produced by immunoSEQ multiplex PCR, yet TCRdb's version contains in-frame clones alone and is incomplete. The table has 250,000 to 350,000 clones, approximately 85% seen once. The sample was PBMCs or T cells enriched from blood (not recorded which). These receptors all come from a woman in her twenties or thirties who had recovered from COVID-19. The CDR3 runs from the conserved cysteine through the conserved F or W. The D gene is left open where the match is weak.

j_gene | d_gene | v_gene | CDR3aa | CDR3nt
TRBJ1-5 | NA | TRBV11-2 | CASSLDRQDLQHF | TGTGCCAGCAGCTTAGATCGACAGGACCTCCAGCATTTT
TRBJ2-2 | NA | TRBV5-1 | CAQREPSGELFF | TGCGCCCAAAGGGAGCCCTCCGGGGAGCTGTTTTTT
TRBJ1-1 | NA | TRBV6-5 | CASRSGRSEAFF | TGTGCCAGCAGGTCAGGGCGTTCTGAAGCTTTCTTT
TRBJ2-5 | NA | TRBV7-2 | CASSLSLTQYF | TGTGCCAGCAGCTTGAGTTTGACCCAGTACTTC
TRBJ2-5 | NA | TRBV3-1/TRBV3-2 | CASSQDFRNSPQETQYF | TGTGCCAGCAGCCAAGATTTTCGCAACAGCCCTCAAGAGACCCAGTACTTC
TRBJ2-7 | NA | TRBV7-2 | CASSLTREQYF | TGTGCCAGCAGCCTGACACGGGAGCAGTACTTC
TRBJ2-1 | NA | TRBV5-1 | CASSLGGVSYNEQFF | TGCGCCAGCAGTTTGGGCGGGGTCTCCTACAATGAGCAGTTCTTC
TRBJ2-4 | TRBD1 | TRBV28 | CASTPSGQGLSKNIQYF | TGTGCCAGCACCCCCTCTGGACAGGGGTTGTCCAAAAACATTCAGTACTTC
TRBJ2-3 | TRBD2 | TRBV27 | CASRGLAGYTDTQYF | TGTGCCAGCCGGGGACTAGCGGGATACACAGATACGCAGTATTTT
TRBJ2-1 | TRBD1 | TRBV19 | CATHRGQLNEQFF | TGTGCCACCCATCGGGGACAGCTCAATGAGCAGTTCTTC
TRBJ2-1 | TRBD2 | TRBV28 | CASSVSGTSAYNEQFF | TGTGCCAGCAGTGTATCCGGGACTAGCGCCTACAATGAGCAGTTCTTC